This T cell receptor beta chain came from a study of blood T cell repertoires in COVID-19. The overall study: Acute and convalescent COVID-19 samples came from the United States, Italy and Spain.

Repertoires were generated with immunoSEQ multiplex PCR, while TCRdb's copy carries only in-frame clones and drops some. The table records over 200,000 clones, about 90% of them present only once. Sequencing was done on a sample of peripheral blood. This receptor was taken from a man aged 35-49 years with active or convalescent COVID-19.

For the CDR3, the DNA is TGTGCCAGTAGTATTATGGGGCACCATAATTCACCCCTCCACTTT. Protein: CASSIMGHHNSPLHF. V is TRBV19 and J is TRBJ1-6, with D maybe TRBD1 (5 bases). The germline gives CDR1 LNHDA, CDR2 SQIVND (reference sequence). CDR3 length equals 15 residues. Trimming took 3 bases from V and 5 from J, leaving 11 bases between them. Looking up the rest from reference TRBV19 and TRBJ1-6 gives the full variable domain: DGGITQSPKYLFRKEGQNVTLSCEQNLNHDAMYWYRQDPGQGLRLIYYSQIVNDFQKGDIAEGYSVSREKKESFPLTVTSAQKNPTAFYLCASSIMGHHNSPLHFGNGTRLTVT.